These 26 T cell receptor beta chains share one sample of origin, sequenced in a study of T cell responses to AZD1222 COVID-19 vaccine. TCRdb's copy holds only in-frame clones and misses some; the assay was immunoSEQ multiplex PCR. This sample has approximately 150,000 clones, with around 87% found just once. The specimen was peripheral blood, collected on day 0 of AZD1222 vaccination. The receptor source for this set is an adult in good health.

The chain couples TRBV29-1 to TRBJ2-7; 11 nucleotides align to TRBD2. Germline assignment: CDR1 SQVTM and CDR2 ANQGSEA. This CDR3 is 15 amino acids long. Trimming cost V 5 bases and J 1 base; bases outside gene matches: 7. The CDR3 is CSVLPSGRPSYEQYF. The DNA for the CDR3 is TGCAGCGTTCTTCCTAGCGGGAGGCCGTCCTACGAGCAGTACTTC.

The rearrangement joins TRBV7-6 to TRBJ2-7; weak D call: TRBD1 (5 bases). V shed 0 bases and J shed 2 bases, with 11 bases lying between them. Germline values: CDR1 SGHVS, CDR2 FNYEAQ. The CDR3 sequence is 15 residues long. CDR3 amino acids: CASSLAAGRTYEQYF. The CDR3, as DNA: TGTGCCAGCAGCTTAGCGGCAGGGCGCACCTACGAGCAGTACTTC.

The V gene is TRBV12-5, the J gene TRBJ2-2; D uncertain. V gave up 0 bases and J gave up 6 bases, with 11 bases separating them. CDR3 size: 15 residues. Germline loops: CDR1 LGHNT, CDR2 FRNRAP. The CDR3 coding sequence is TGTGCTAGTGGTTTGGTACCCATTAAGGCCGGGGAGCTGTTTTTT. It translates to CASGLVPIKAGELFF. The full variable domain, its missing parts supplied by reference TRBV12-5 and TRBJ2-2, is DARVTQTPRHKVTEMGQEVTMRCQPILGHNTVFWYRQTMMQGLELLAYFRNRAPLDDSGMPKDRFSAEMPDATLATLKIQPSEPRDSAVYFCASGLVPIKAGELFFGEGSRLTVL.

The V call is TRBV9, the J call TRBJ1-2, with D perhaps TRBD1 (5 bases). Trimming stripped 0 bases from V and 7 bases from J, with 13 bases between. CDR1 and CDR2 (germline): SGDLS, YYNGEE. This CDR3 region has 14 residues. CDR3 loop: CASSVGPREGGYTF. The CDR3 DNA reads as TGTGCCAGCAGCGTAGGTCCCAGGGAAGGTGGCTACACCTTC.

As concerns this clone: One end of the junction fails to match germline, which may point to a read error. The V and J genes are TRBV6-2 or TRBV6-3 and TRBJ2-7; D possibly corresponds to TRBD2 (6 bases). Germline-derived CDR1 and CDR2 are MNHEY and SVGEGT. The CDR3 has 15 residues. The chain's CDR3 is CASSDSGRMWYEQYF. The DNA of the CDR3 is TGTGCCAGCAGTGACTCAGGGAGGATGTGGTACGAGCAGTACTTC.

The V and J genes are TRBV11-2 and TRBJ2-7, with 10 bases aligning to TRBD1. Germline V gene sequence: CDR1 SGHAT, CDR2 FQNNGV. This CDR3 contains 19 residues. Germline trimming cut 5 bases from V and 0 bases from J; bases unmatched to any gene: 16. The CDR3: CASSPLGWGQGISSYEQYF. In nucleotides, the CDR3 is TGTGCCAGCAGCCCACTAGGGTGGGGACAGGGGATTAGCTCCTACGAGCAGTACTTC.

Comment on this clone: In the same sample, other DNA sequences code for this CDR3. The CDR3 here is CASSQRTSGREETQYF. Here the CDR3 DNA reads TGTGCCAGCAGCCAGCGGACTAGCGGGAGGGAAGAGACCCAGTACTTC. The chain has TRBV3-1 (or the pseudogene TRBV3-2) and TRBJ2-5; 15 nucleotides line up with TRBD2. V lost 3 bases to trimming and J lost 3 bases; unmatched junction nucleotides: 2. The germline gives CDR1 LGHDT, CDR2 YNNKEL (reference sequence). The CDR3 sequence is 16 residues long.

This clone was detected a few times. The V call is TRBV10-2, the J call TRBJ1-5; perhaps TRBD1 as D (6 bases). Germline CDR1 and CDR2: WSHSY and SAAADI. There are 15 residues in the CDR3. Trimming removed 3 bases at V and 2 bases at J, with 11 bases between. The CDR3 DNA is TGCGCCAGCAGTGACTCACGGGGGCGCAATCAGCCCCAGCATTTT. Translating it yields CASSDSRGRNQPQHF.

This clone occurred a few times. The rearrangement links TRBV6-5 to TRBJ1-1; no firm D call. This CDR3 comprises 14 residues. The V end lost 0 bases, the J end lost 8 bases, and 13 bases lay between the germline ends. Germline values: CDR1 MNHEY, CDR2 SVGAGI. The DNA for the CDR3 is TGTGCCAGCAGTTACTCGTACGGTGGATGGGAAGCTTTCTTT. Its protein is CASSYSYGGWEAFF.

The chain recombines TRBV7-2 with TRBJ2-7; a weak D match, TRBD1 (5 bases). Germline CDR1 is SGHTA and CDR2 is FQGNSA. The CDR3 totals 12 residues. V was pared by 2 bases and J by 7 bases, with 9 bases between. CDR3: CASSLSPGEQYF. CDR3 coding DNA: TGTGCCAGCAGCTTAAGTCCAGGGGAGCAGTACTTC.

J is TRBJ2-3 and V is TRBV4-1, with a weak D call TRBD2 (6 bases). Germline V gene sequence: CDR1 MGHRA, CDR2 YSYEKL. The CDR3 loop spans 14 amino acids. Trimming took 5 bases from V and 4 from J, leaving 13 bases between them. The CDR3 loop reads CASSATRGSDTQYF. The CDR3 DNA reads TGCGCCAGCAGCGCAACGCGGGGTTCAGATACGCAGTATTTT.

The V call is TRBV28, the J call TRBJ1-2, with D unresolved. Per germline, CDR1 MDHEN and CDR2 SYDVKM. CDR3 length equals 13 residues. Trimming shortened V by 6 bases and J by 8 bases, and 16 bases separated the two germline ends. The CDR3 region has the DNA TGTGCCAGCAGGCTCGACTACCTCGGGGGCTACACCTTC. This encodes CASRLDYLGGYTF.

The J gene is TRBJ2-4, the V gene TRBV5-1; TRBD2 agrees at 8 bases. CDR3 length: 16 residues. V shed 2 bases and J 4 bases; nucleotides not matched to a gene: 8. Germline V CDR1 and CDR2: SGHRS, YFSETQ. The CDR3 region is CASSFSGGAPKNIQYF. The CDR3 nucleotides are TGCGCCAGCAGCTTTTCGGGGGGGGCGCCTAAAAACATTCAGTACTTC. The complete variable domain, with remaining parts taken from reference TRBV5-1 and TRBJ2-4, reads KAGVTQTPRYLIKTRGQQVTLSCSPISGHRSVSWYQQTPGQGLQFLFEYFSETQRNKGNFPGRFSGRQFSNSRSEMNVSTLELGDSALYLCASSFSGGAPKNIQYFGAGTRLSVL.

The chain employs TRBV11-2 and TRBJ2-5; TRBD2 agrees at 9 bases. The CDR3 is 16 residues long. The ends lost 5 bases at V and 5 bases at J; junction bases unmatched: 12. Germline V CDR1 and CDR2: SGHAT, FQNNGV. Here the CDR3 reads CASSPGTSSRRETQYF. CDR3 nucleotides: TGTGCCAGCAGCCCCGGGACTAGCTCCCGAAGGGAGACCCAGTACTTC.

CDR3 amino acids: CASSLGLRADYGYTF. The CDR3 coding sequence is TGTGCCAGCAGCTTAGGCCTTAGGGCGGACTATGGCTACACCTTC. This chain connects TRBV13 to TRBJ1-2; D gene uncertain. Germline V gives CDR1 PRHDT, CDR2 FYEKMQ (reference sequence). Trimming pared 0 bases from V and 3 bases from J, leaving 11 bases between. The CDR3 is made up of 15 amino acids.

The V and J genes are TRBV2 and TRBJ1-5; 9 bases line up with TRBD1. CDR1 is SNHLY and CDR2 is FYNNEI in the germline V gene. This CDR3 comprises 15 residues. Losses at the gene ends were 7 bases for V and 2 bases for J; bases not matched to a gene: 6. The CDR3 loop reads CASTLDRGGNQPQHF. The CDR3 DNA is TGTGCCAGCACCCTCGACAGGGGGGGCAATCAGCCCCAGCATTTT.

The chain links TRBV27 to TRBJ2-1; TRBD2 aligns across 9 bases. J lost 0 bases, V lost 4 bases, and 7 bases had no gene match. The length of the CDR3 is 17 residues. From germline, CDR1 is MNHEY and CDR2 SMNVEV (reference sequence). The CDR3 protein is CASSSTRLADSYNEQFF. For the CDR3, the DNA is TGTGCCAGCAGTTCGACTCGACTAGCGGACTCCTACAATGAGCAGTTCTTC.

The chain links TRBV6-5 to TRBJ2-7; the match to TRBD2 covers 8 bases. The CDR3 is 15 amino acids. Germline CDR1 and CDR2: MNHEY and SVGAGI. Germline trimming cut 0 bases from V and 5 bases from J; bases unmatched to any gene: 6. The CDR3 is CASSYSGGAQNEQYF. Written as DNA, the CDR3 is TGTGCCAGCAGTTACTCCGGGGGGGCGCAAAACGAGCAGTACTTC.

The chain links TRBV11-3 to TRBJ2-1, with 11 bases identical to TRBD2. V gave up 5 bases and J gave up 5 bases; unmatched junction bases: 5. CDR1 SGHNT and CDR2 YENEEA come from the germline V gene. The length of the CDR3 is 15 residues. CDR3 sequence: CASSHRTSGHNEQFF. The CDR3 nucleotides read TGTGCCAGCAGCCACCGGACTAGCGGGCACAATGAGCAGTTCTTC. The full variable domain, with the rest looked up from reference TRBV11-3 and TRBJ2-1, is EAGVVQSPRYKIIEKKQPVAFWCNPISGHNTLYWYLQNLGQGPELLIRYENEEAVDDSQLPKDRFSAERLKGVDSTLKIQPAELGDSAVYLCASSHRTSGHNEQFFGPGTRLTVL.

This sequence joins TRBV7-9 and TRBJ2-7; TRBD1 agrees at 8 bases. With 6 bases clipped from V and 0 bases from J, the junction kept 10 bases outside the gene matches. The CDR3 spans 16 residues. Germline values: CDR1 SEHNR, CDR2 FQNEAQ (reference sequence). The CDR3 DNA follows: TGTGCCAGCAGGTACCCCGGGACAGGACTCTCCTACGAGCAGTACTTC. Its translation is CASRYPGTGLSYEQYF.

The CDR3 spells CASSLDLDKTGSYGYTF. For the CDR3, the DNA is TGCGCCAGCAGCTTAGACCTCGATAAGACAGGGAGCTATGGCTACACCTTC. This chain joins TRBV5-1 and TRBJ1-2; TRBD1 matches at 7 bases. V was pared by 2 bases and J by 4 bases, with 14 bases of the junction left unmatched. The CDR3 has 17 residues. CDR1 and CDR2 from the germline V gene are SGHRS and YFSETQ.

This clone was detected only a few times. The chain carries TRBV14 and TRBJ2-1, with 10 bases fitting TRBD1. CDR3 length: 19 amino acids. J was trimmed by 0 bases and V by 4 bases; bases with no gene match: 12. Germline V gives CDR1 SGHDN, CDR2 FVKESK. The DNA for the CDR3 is TGTGCCAGCAGCCTTTGGGACAGGGGCTTACTCAGCTCCTACAATGAGCAGTTCTTC. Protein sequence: CASSLWDRGLLSSYNEQFF.

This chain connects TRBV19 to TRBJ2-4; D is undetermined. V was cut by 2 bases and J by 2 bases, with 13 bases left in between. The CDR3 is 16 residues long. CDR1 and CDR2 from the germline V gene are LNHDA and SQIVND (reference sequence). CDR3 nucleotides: TGTGCCAGTAGTATATCCTTGGGTGTCTCCAAAAACATTCAGTACTTC. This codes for CASSISLGVSKNIQYF.

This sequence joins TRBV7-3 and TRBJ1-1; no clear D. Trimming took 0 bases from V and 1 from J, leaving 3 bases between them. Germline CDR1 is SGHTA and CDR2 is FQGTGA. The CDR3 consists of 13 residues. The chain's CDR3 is CASSLTGNTEAFF. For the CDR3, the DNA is TGTGCCAGCAGCTTAACGGGGAACACTGAAGCTTTCTTT. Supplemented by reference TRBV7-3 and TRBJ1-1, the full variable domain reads GAGVSQTPSNKVTEKGKYVELRCDPISGHTALYWYRQSLGQGPEFLIYFQGTGAADDSGLPNDRFFAVRPEGSVSTLKIQRTERGDSAVYLCASSLTGNTEAFFGQGTRLTVV.

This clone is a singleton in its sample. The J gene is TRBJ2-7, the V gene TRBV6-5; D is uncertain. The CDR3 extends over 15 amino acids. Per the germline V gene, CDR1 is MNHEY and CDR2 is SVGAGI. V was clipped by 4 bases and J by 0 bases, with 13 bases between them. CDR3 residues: CASSLDARSSYEQYF. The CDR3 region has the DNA TGTGCCAGCAGTTTAGATGCAAGAAGCTCCTACGAGCAGTACTTC.

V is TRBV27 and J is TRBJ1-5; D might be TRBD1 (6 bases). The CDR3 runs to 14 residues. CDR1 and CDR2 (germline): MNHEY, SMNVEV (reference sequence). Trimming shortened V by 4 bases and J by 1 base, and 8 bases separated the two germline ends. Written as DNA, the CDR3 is TGTGCCAGCAGTTATCAGGGGAGCAATCAGCCCCAGCATTTT. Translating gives CASSYQGSNQPQHF.